The T cell receptor (beta chain) described here comes from a study of control samples from healthy donors and cancer patients. TCRdb's copy holds only in-frame clones and misses some; the assay was immunoSEQ multiplex PCR. This table holds fewer than 110,000 clones, roughly 89% found once. This clonotype was sampled from a man between 60 and 70 years old with lung cancer. Sample: PBMCs.

The CDR3 sequence is CASSQVDSPLHF. The DNA for the CDR3 is TGTGCCAGCAGCCAAGTGGATTCACCCCTCCACTTT. The chain is built from TRBV3-1 (or the pseudogene TRBV3-2) and TRBJ1-6; D gene unclear. CDR3 size: 12 residues. Trimming cost V 1 base and J 8 bases, with 3 bases left between them. Germline V CDR1 and CDR2: LGHDT, YNNKEL (reference sequence).